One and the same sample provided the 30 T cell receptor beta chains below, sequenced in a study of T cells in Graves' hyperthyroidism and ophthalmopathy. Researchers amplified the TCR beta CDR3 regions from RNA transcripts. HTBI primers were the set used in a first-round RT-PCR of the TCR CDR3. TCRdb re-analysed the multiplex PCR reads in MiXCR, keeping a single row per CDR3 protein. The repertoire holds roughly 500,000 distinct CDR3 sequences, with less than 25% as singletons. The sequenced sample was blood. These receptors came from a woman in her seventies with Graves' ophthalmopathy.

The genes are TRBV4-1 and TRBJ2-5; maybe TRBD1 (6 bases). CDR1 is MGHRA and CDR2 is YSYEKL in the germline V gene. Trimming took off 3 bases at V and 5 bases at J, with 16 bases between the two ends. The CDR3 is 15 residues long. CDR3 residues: CASSQAHRVGETQYF. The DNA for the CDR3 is TGCGCCAGCAGCCAGGCCCACAGGGTCGGGGAGACCCAGTACTTC.

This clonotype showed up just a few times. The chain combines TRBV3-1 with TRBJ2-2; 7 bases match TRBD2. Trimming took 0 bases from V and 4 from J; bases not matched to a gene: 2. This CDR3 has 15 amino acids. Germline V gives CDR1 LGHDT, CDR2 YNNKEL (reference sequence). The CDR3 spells CASSQEGGSTGELFF. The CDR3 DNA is TGTGCCAGCAGCCAAGAGGGCGGGAGCACCGGGGAGCTGTTTTTT.

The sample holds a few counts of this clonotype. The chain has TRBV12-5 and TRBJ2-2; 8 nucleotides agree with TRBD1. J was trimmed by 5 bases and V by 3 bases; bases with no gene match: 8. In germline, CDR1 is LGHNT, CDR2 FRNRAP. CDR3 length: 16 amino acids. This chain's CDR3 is CASGFLSGGATGELFF. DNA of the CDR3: TGTGCTAGTGGTTTTCTTTCAGGGGGCGCGACCGGGGAGCTGTTTTTT.

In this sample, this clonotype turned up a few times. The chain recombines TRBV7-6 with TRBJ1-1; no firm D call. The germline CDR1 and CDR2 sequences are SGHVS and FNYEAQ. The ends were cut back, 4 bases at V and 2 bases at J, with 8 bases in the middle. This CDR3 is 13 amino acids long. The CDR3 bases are TGTGCCAGCAGCTCTCAAATCAACACTGAAGCTTTCTTT. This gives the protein CASSSQINTEAFF.

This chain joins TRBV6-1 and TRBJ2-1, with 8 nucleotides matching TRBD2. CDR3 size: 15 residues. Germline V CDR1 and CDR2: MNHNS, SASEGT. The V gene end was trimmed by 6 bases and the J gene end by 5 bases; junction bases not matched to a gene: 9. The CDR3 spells CASSRAGVGNNEQFF. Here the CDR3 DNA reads TGTGCCAGCAGCCGAGCGGGAGTAGGTAACAATGAGCAGTTCTTC.

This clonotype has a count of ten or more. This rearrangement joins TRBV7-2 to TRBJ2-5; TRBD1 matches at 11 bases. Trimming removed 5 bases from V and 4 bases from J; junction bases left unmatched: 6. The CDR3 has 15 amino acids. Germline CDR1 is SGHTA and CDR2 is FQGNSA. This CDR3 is CASSMDRGRVETQYF. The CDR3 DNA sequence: TGTGCCAGCAGCATGGACAGGGGGCGAGTAGAGACCCAGTACTTC.

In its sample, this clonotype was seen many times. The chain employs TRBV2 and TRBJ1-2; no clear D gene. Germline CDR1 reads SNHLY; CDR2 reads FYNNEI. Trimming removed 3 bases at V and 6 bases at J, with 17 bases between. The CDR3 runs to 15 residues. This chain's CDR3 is CASSEGRATADGYTF. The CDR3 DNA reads TGTGCCAGCAGTGAGGGGAGGGCCACCGCGGATGGCTACACCTTC.

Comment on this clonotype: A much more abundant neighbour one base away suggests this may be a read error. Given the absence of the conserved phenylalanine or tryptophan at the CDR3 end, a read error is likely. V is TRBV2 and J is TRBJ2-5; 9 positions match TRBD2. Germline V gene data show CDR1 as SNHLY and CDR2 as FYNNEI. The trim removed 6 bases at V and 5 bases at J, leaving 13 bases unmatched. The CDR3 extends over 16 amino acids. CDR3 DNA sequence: TGTGCCAGCAGCCCCAAGACCCCTACTAGCGGGGAGACCCAGTACTTG. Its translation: CASSPKTPTSGETQYL.

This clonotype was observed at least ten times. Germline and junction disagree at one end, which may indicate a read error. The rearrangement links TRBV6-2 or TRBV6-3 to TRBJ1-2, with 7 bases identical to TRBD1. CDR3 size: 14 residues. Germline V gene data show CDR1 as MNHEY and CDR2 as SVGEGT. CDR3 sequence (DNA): TGTGCCAGCACTTCGGGACAGACTAATTATGGCTACACCTTC. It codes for CASTSGQTNYGYTF.

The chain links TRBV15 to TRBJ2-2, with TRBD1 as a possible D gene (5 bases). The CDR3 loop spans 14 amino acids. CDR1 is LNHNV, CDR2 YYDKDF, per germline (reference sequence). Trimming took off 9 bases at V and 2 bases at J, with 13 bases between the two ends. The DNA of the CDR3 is TGTGCCACGACATGGGGCAGAAACACCGGGGAGCTGTTTTTT. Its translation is CATTWGRNTGELFF.

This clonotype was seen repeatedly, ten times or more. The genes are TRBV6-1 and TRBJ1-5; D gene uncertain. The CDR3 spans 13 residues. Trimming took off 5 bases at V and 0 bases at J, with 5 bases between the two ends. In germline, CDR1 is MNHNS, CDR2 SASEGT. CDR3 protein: CASSSYSNQPQHF. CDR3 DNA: TGTGCCAGCAGTAGTTATAGCAATCAGCCCCAGCATTTT.

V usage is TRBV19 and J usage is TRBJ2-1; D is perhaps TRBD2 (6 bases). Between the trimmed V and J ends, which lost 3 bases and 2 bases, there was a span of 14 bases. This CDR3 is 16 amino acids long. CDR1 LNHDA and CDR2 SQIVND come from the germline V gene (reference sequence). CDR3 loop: CASSIDSGPPYNEQFF. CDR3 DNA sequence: TGTGCCAGTAGTATCGATAGCGGACCTCCCTACAATGAGCAGTTCTTC.

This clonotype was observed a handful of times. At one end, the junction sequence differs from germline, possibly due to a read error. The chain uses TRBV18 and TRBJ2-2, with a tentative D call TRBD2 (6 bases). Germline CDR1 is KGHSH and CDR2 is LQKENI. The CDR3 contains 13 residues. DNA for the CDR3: TGTGCCAGCTCACTTAACGGCCCGGGGGAACTGTTTTTT. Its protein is CASSLNGPGELFF.

The CDR3 DNA reads as TGTGCCAGTAGCGGGAGCAGGCACAATGAGCAGTTCTTC. Protein sequence: CASSGSRHNEQFF. The rearrangement uses TRBV6-1 and TRBJ2-1; 9 nucleotides align to TRBD2. The CDR3 extends over 13 amino acids. Trimming at V came to 9 bases and at J to 5 bases, leaving 5 bases not matched to a gene. The germline V gene has CDR1 MNHNS and CDR2 SASEGT.

The chain's CDR3 is CSAMDRNIQYF. The CDR3, as DNA: TGCAGTGCTATGGACAGGAACATTCAGTACTTC. The chain employs TRBV20-1 and TRBJ2-4; 7 bases line up with TRBD1. The CDR3 runs 11 residues. V lost 4 bases, J lost 7 bases, and 1 base stayed unmatched. The germline V gene has CDR1 DFQATT and CDR2 SNEGSKA (reference sequence).

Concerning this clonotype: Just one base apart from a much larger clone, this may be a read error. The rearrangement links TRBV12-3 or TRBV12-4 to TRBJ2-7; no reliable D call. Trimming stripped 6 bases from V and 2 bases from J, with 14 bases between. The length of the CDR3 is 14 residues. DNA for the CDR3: TGTGCCAGCAGCCCTAGTAGGCCAGCCTACGAGCAGTACTTC. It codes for CASSPSRPAYEQYF.

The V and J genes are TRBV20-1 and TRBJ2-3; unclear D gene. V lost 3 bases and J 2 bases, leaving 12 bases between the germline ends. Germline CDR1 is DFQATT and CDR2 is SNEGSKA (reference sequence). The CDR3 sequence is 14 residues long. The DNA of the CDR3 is TGCAGTGCTAGCCCACAAAAAATCACAGATACGCAGTATTTT. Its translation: CSASPQKITDTQYF.

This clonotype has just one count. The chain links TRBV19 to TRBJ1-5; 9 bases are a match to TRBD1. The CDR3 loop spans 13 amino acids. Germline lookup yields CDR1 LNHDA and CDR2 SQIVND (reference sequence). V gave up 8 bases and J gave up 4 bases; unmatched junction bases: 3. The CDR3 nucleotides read TGTGCCAGTCGGGACAGGGAGAATCAGCCCCAGCATTTT. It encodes CASRDRENQPQHF.

The chain's CDR3 is CASSSGFQIFNSPLHF. In nucleotides, the CDR3 is TGCGCCAGCAGCTCGGGATTTCAGATTTTTAATTCACCCCTCCACTTT. The chain recombines TRBV5-1 with TRBJ1-6; D not certain. The CDR3 is made up of 16 amino acids. Germline V lookup: CDR1 SGHRS, CDR2 YFSETQ. Trimming stripped 3 bases from V and 6 bases from J, with 16 bases between.

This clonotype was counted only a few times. The DNA of the CDR3 is TGTGCCAGCAGTTTTACAGGGACTAATTACATTCAGTACTTC. Amino acid sequence: CASSFTGTNYIQYF. The genes are TRBV12-3 or TRBV12-4 and TRBJ2-4; possible D gene TRBD2, 7 bases. V lost 3 bases to trimming and J lost 8 bases, with 14 bases between them. The CDR3 extends over 14 amino acids.

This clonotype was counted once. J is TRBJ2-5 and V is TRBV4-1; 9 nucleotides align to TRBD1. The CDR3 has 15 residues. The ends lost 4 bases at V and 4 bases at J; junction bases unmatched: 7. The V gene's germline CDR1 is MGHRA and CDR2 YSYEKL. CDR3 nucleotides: TGCGCCAGCAGCCGCCTACAGGGGGCGAGAGAGACCCAGTACTTC. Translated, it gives CASSRLQGARETQYF.

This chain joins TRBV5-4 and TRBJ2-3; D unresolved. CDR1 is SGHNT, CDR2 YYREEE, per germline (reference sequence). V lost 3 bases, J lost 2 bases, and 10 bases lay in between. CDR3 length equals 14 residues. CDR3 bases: TGTGCCAGCAGCTCCAAGGAGTCCACAGATACGCAGTATTTT. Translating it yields CASSSKESTDTQYF. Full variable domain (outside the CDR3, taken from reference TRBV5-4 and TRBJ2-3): ETGVTQSPTHLIKTRGQQVTLRCSSQSGHNTVSWYQQALGQGPQFIFQYYREEENGRGNFPPRFSGLQFPNYSSELNVNALELDDSALYLCASSSKESTDTQYFGPGTRLTVL.

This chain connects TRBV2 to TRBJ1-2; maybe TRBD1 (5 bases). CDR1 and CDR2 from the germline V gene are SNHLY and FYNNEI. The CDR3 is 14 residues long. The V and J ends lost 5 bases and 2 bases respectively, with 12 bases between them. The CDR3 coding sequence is TGTGCCAGCAGTCCGGGACGGGAGAACTATGGCTACACCTTC. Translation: CASSPGRENYGYTF.

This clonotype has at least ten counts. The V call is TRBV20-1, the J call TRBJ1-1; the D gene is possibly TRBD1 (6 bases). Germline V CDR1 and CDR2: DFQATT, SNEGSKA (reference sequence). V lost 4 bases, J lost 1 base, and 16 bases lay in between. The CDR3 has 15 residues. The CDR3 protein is CSATYPTGRNTEAFF. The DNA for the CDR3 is TGCAGTGCTACCTACCCGACAGGAAGGAACACTGAAGCTTTCTTT.

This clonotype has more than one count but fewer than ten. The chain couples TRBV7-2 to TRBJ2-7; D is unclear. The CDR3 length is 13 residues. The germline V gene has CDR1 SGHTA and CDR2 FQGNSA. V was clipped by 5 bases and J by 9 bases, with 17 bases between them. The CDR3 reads CASSPAPRVRQYF. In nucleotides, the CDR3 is TGTGCCAGCAGCCCGGCGCCAAGGGTCCGGCAGTACTTC.

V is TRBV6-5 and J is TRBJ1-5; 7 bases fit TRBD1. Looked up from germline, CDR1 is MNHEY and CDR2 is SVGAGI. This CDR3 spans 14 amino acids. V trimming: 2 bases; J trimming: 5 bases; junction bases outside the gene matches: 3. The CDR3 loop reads CASSYTGEDQPQHF. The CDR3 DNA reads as TGTGCCAGCAGTTACACAGGGGAGGATCAGCCCCAGCATTTT.

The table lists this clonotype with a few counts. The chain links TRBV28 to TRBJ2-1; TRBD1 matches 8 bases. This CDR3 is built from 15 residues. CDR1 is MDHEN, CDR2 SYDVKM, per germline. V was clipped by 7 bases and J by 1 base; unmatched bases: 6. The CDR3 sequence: CASTTGDRSYNEQFF. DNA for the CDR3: TGTGCCAGCACGACAGGGGATAGGTCCTACAATGAGCAGTTCTTC.

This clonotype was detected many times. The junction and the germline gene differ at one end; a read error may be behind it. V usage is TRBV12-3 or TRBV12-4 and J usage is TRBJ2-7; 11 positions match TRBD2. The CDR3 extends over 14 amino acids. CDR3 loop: CASRLAGGSYEQYF. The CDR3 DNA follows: TGTGCCAGCAGATTAGCGGGAGGGTCCTACGAGCAGTACTTC.

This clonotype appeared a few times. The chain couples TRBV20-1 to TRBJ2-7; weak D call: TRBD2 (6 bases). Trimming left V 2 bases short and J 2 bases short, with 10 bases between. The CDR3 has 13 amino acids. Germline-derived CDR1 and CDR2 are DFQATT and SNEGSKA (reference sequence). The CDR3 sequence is CSARLDYTYEQYF. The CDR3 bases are TGCAGTGCTAGACTGGACTACACCTACGAGCAGTACTTC.

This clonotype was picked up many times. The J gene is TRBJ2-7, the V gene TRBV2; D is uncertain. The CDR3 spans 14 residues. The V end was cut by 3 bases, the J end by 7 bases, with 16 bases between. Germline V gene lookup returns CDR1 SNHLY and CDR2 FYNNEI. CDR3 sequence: CASSDRWEGREQYF. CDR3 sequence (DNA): TGTGCCAGCAGTGATCGCTGGGAAGGTAGGGAGCAGTACTTC.